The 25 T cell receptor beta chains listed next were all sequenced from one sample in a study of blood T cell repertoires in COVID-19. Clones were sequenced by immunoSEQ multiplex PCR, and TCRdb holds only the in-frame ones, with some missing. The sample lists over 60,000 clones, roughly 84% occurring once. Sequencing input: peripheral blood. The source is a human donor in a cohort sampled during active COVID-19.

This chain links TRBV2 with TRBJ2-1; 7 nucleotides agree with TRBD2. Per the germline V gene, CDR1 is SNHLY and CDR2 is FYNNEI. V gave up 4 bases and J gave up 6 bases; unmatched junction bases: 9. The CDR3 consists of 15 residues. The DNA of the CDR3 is TGTGCCAGCAGTGGAGGCGGGAGAGATGGCAATGAGCAGTTCTTC. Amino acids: CASSGGGRDGNEQFF.

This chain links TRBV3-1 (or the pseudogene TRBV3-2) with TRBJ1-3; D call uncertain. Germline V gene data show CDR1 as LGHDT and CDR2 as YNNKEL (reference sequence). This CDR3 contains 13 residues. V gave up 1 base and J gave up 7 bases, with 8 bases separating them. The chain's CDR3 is CASSQGTTNTIYF. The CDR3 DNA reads TGTGCCAGCAGCCAAGGGACTACTAACACCATATATTTT.

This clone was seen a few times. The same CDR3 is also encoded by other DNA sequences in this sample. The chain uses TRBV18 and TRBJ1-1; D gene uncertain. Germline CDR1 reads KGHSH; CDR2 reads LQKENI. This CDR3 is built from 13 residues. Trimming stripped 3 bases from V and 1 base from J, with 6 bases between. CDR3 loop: CASSPAGNTEAFF. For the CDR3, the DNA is TGTGCCAGCTCACCGGCAGGGAACACTGAAGCTTTCTTT.

CDR3 sequence: CASMARGGGEKLFF. The DNA of the CDR3 is TGTGCCAGCATGGCCAGGGGTGGAGGCGAAAAACTGTTTTTT. The rearrangement links TRBV6-5 to TRBJ1-4; weak D call: TRBD1 (6 bases). CDR1 MNHEY and CDR2 SVGAGI come from the germline V gene. The CDR3 totals 14 residues. Trimming removed 7 bases from V and 8 bases from J, with 17 bases in between.

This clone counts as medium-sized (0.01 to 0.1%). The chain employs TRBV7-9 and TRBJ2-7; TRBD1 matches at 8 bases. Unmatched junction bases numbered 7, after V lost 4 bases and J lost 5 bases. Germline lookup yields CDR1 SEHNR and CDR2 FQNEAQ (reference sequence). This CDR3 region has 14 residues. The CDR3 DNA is TGTGCCAGCAGCTGGGGACAGGTCCTCCACGAGCAGTACTTC. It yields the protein CASSWGQVLHEQYF.

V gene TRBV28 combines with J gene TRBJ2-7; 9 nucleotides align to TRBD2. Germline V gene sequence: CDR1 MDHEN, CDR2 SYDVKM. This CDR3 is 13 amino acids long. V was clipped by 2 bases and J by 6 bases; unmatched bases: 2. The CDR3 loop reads CASSLIAGVEQYF. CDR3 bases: TGTGCCAGCAGTTTAATAGCGGGAGTCGAGCAGTACTTC.

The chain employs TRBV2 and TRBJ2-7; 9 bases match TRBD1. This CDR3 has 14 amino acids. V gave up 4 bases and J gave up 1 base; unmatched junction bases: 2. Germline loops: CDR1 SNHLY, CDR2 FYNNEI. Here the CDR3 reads CASSAGTGSYEQYF. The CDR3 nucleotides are TGTGCCAGCAGTGCCGGGACAGGGTCCTACGAGCAGTACTTC.

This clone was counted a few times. In DNA, the CDR3 is TGCAGTGCTAGTCCAGGCAGGGGCAATCAGCCCCAGCATTTT. Translating gives CSASPGRGNQPQHF. The V and J genes are TRBV20-1 and TRBJ1-5; possibly TRBD1 for D (5 bases). The germline V gene encodes CDR1 DFQATT and CDR2 SNEGSKA (reference sequence). Trimming removed 3 bases at V and 2 bases at J, with 11 bases between. The CDR3 spans 14 residues.

The CDR3 DNA is TGTGCCAGTAGGGTACAGGGGAATAGCAATCAGCCCCAGCATTTT. It translates to CASRVQGNSNQPQHF. V and J are TRBV19 and TRBJ1-5; TRBD1 aligns across 7 bases. This CDR3 spans 15 amino acids. V lost 6 bases and J lost 0; bases outside the gene matches: 5. CDR1 and CDR2 from the germline V gene are LNHDA and SQIVND (reference sequence). Supplemented by reference TRBV19 and TRBJ1-5, the full variable domain reads DGGITQSPKYLFRKEGQNVTLSCEQNLNHDAMYWYRQDPGQGLRLIYYSQIVNDFQKGDIAEGYSVSREKKESFPLTVTSAQKNPTAFYLCASRVQGNSNQPQHFGDGTRLSIL.

The chain's CDR3 is CASRLGGGETQYF. The CDR3 bases are TGTGCCAGCAGATTAGGGGGAGGAGAGACCCAGTACTTC. This chain uses TRBV28 with TRBJ2-5; D is possibly TRBD1 or TRBD2 (6 bases each). Germline V gives CDR1 MDHEN, CDR2 SYDVKM. V was shortened by 6 bases and J by 4 bases, with 12 bases between the two germline ends. The CDR3 extends over 13 amino acids.

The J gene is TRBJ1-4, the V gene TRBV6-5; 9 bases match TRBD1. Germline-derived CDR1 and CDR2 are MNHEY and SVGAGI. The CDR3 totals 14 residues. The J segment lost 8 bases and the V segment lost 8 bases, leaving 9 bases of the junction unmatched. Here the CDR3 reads CASGAQGAGEKLFF. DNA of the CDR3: TGTGCCAGCGGAGCACAGGGGGCGGGCGAAAAACTGTTTTTT.

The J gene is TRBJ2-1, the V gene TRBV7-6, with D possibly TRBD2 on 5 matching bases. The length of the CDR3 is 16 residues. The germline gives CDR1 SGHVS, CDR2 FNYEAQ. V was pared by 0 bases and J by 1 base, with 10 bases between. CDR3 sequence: CASSLALTGSYNEQFF. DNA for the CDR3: TGTGCCAGCAGCTTAGCCTTAACGGGATCCTACAATGAGCAGTTCTTC.

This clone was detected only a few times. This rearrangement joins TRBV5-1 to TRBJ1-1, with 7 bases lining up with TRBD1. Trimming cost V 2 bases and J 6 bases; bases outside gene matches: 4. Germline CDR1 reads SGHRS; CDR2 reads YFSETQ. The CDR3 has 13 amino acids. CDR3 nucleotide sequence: TGCGCCAGCAGCTTATTACAGGGGTCTGAAGCTTTCTTT. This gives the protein CASSLLQGSEAFF. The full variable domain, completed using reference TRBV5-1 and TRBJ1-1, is KAGVTQTPRYLIKTRGQQVTLSCSPISGHRSVSWYQQTPGQGLQFLFEYFSETQRNKGNFPGRFSGRQFSNSRSEMNVSTLELGDSALYLCASSLLQGSEAFFGQGTRLTVV.

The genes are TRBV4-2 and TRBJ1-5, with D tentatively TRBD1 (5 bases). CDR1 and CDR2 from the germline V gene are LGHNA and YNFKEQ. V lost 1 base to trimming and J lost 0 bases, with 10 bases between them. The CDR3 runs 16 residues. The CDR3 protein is CASSQAQVYSNQPQHF. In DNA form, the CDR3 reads TGTGCCAGCAGCCAAGCACAGGTATATAGCAATCAGCCCCAGCATTTT.

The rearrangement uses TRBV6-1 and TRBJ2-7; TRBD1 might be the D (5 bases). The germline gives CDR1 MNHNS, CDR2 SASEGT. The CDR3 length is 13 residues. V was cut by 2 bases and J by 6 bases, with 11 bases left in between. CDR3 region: CASSEPIRVEQYF. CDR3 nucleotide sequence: TGTGCCAGCAGTGAACCCATCAGGGTCGAGCAGTACTTC.

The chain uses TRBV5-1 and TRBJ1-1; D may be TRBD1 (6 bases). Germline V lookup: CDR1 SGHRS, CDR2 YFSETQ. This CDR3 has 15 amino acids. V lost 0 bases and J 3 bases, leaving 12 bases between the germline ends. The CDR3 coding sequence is TGCGCCAGCAGCTTGGCAGGGGTAGGGGACACTGAAGCTTTCTTT. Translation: CASSLAGVGDTEAFF.

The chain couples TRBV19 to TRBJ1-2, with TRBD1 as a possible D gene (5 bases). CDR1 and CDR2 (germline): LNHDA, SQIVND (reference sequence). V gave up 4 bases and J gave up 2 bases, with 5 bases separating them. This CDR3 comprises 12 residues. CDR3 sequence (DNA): TGTGCCAGTAGTAGACAGAACTATGGCTACACCTTC. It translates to CASSRQNYGYTF.

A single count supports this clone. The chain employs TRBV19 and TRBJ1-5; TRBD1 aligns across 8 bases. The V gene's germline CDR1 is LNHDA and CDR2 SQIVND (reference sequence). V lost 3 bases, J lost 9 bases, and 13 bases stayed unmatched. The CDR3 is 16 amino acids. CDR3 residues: CASSMSGTGSFWPQHF. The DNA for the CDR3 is TGTGCCAGTAGTATGTCCGGGACAGGATCCTTTTGGCCCCAGCATTTT.

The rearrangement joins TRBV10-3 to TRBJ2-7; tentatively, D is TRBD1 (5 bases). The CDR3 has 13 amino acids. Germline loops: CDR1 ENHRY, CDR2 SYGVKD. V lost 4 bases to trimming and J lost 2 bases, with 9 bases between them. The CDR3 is CAISVDSTYEQYF. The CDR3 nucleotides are TGTGCCATCAGTGTAGACAGCACCTACGAGCAGTACTTC.

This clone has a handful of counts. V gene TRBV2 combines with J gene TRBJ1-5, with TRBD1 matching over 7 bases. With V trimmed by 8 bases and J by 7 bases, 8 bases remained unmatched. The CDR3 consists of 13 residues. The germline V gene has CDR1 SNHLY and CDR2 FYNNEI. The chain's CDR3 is CASGNDRDQPQHF. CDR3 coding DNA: TGTGCCAGCGGGAATGACAGGGACCAGCCCCAGCATTTT.

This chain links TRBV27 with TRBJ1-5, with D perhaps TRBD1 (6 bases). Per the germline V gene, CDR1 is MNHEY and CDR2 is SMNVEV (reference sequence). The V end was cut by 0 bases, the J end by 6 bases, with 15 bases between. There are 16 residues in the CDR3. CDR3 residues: CASSLSRRAGVQPQHF. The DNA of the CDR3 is TGTGCCAGCAGTTTATCGCGTCGGGCAGGGGTTCAGCCCCAGCATTTT.

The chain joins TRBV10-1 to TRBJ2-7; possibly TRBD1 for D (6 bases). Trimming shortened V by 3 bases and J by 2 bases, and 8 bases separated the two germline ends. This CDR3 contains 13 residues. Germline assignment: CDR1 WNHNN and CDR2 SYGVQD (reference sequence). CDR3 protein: CASSEGGAYEQYF. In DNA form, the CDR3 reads TGCGCCAGCAGTGAAGGGGGAGCCTACGAGCAGTACTTC.

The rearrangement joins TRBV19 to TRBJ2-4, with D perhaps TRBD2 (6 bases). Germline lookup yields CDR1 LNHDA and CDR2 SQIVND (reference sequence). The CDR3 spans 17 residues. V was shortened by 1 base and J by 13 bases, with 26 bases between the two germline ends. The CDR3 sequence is CASSIGGSGGVYPVQYF. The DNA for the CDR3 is TGTGCCAGTAGTATAGGAGGTAGCGGCGGGGTATACCCTGTCCAGTACTTC.

The CDR3 nucleotides are TGTGCCAGCAGCTTAGTCGCAGGAAACTACGAGCAGTACTTC. Protein product: CASSLVAGNYEQYF. The genes are TRBV7-8 and TRBJ2-7; D remains ambiguous. Germline CDR1 and CDR2: SGHVS and FQNEAQ. Trimming stripped 1 base from V and 3 bases from J, with 10 bases between. This CDR3 contains 14 residues.

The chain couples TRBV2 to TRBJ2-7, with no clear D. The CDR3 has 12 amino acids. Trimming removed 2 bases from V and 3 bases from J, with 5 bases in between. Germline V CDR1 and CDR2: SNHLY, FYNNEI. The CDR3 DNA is TGTGCCAGCAGTGAACCCCTCTACGAGCAGTACTTC. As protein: CASSEPLYEQYF.